This TCR beta chain was recovered during a study of blood T cell repertoires in COVID-19. Study summary: Donors in the United States, Italy and Spain gave samples during acute or convalescent COVID-19. PBMCs, B-cell-depleted T cells, or T cells were the source of the cDNA or gDNA that made up the material.

This clone was recorded a few times. Trimming took off 1 base at V and 2 bases at J, with 8 bases between the two ends. The CDR3 consists of 14 residues. Germline values: CDR1 SEHNR, CDR2 FQNEAQ (reference sequence). As originally analysed: Scientists estimated how many nucleated cells there were by amplifying reference gene primers. Only in-frame clones appear in the TCRdb table, and some are missing; sequencing was by immunoSEQ multiplex PCR. V and J calls and clone size are as listed in that table; D and trimming were resolved from the DNA. Counted here are about 58,000 clones, 78% occurring once; the ten biggest clones make up around 5%.

This TCR was sampled from a human donor in a cohort sampled during active COVID-19. Sequences were obtained from peripheral blood. This chain links TRBV7-9 with TRBJ1-2; the D is unclear. The CDR3 DNA follows: TGTGCCAGCAGCTTAGGCAGATTAAACTATGGCTACACCTTC. This translates into CASSLGRLNYGYTF.